This T cell receptor (beta chain) stems from a study of T cell responses to AZD1222 COVID-19 vaccine. Clones were read by immunoSEQ multiplex PCR, and TCRdb kept only the in-frame ones, dropping some. The table includes 130,000 or so clones, 86% detected once. V was pared by 8 bases and J by 2 bases, with 1 base of the junction left unmatched. This CDR3 has 12 residues. Germline CDR1 and CDR2: MNHEY and SMNVEV (reference sequence). The sequence derives from an adult in good health. This rearrangement joins TRBV27 to TRBJ2-7; 9 bases fit TRBD1. The sequenced sample was peripheral blood, obtained on day 0 of AZD1222 vaccination. Here the CDR3 reads CASRDRAYEQYF. The CDR3 DNA reads TGTGCCAGCCGGGACAGGGCCTACGAGCAGTACTTC.